The clone carrying this T cell receptor (beta chain) was detected many times. Its antigen is currently unknown. The CDR3 loop spans 15 amino acids. CDR1 and CDR2 (germline): KGHSH, LQKENI. J lost 5 bases, V lost 4 bases, and 5 bases had no gene match. The starting material, 2 million PBMCs stored at -80 C, gave rise to the unsorted libraries. This entry belongs to a study of neurological immune-mediated disorders. Study-wide results and limits: Private repertoires in all groups were suggested by the absence of shared CDR3 amino acid sequences among expanded clones across subjects.

The authors produced cDNA by 5'RACE using 10-nucleotide random UMIs. One entry per CDR3 protein, called by TCRdb with MiXCR from the 5' RACE reads. The profile shows tens of thousands of distinct CDR3 sequences, roughly 2.5% of them singletons. The sequenced sample was PBMCs. The clonotype comes from a man in his forties or fifties with multiple sclerosis. V and J are TRBV18 and TRBJ1-6; TRBD1 agrees at 7 bases. The CDR3 loop is CASSRQGVNNSPLHF. Here the CDR3 DNA reads TGTGCCAGCTCACGACAGGGCGTCAATAATTCACCCCTCCACTTT.